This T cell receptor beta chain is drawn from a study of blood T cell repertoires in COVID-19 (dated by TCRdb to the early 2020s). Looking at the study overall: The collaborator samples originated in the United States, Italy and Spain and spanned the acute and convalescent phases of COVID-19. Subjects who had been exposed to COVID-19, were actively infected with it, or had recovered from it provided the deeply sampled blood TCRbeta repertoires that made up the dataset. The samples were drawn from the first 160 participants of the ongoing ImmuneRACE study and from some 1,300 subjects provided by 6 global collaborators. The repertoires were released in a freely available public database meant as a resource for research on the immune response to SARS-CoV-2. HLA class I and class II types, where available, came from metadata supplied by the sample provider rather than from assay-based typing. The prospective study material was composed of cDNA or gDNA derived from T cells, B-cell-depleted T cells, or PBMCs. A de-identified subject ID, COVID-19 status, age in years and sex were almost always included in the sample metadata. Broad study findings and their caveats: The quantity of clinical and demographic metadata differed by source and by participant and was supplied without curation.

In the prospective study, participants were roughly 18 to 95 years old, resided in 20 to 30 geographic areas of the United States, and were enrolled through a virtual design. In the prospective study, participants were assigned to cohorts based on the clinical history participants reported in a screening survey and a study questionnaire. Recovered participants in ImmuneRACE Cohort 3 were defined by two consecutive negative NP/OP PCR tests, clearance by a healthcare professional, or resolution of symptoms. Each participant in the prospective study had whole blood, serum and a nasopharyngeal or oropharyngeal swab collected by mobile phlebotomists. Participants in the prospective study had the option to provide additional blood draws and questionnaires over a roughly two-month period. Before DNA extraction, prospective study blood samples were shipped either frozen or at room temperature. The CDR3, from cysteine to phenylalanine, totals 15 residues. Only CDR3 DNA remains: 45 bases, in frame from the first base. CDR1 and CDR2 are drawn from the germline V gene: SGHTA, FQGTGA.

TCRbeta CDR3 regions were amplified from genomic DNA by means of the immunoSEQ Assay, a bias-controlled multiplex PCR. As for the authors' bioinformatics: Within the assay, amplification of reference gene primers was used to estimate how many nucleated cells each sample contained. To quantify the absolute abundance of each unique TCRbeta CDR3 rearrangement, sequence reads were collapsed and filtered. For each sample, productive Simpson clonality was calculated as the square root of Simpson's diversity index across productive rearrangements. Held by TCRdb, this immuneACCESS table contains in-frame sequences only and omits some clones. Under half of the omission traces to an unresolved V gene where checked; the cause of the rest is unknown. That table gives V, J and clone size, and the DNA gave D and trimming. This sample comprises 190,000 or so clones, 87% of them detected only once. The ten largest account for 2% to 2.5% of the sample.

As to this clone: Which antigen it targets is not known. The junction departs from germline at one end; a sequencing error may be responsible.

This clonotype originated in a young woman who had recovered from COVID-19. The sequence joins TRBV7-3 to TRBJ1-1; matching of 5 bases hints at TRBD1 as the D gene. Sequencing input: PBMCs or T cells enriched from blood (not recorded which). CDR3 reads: CASSLVLGGNAEAFF. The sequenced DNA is TGTGCCAGCAGCTTAGTACTGGGGGGGAACGCTGAAGCTTTCTTT.